The clone carrying this TCR beta chain has a count of ten or more. Its specificity is not known. This CDR3 comprises 14 residues. V dropped 1 base and J dropped 3; count of bases not matched to a gene: 2. The germline V gene has CDR1 DFQATT and CDR2 SNEGSKA (reference sequence). The sample originates from a study of response to subunit inactivated influenza vaccine. Findings of the study overall: Authors suggested seasonal influenza vaccinations each recruit few new T cells.

MiXCR, applied by TCRdb to the RT-PCR reads, yields one record per CDR3 protein. This table holds almost 600,000 distinct CDR3 sequences, about 14% found once. V gene TRBV20-1 combines with J gene TRBJ2-3; 9 bases fit TRBD1. The clonotype was recovered from a man in his fifties who received an inactivated influenza vaccine. The sequencing used PBMCs from blood, collected 11 to 12 days after vaccination. The CDR3 reads CSARGDRVTDTQYF. Here the CDR3 DNA reads TGCAGTGCTAGAGGGGACAGGGTTACAGATACGCAGTATTTT.